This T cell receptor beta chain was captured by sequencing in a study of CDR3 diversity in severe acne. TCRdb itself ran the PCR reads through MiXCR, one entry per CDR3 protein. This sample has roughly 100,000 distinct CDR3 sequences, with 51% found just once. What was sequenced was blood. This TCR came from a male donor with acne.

Written as DNA, the CDR3 is TGCAGTGCTACGGGAGAGCAAGAGACCCAGTACTTC. It specifies CSATGEQETQYF. The rearrangement joins TRBV20-1 to TRBJ2-5; D might be TRBD2 (6 bases). Germline assignment: CDR1 DFQATT and CDR2 SNEGSKA (reference sequence). V lost 4 bases and J lost 2, with 8 bases in between. The CDR3 runs 12 residues.